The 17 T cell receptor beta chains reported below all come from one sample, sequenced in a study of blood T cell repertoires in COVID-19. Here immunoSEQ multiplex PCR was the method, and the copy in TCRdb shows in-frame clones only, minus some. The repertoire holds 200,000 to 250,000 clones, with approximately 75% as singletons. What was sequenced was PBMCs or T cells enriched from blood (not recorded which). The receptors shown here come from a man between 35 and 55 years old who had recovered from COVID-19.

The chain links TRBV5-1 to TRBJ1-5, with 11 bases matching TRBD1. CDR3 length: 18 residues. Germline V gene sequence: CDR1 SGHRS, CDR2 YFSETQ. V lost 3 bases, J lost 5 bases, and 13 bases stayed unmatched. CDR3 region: CASSSGDRGYVMDQPQHF. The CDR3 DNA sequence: TGCGCCAGCAGCTCCGGGGACAGGGGGTATGTAATGGATCAGCCCCAGCATTTT.

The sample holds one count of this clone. This CDR3 is CASSMGRWAYNEQFF. The DNA for the CDR3 is TGTGCCAGTAGTATGGGGAGGTGGGCGTACAATGAGCAGTTCTTC. This rearrangement joins TRBV19 to TRBJ2-1, with a weak D call TRBD2 (6 bases). V gave up 3 bases and J gave up 4 bases, with 13 bases separating them. The V gene's germline CDR1 is LNHDA and CDR2 SQIVND (reference sequence). This CDR3 has 15 residues.

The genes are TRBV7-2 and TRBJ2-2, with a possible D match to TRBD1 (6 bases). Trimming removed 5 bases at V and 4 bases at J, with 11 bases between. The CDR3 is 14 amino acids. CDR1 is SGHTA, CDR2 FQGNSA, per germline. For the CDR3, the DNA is TGTGCCAGCAGCCCCGGACAGAGCACCGGGGAGCTGTTTTTT. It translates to CASSPGQSTGELFF.

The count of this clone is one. The chain's CDR3 is CASGLAQSNYGYTF. Written as DNA, the CDR3 is TGTGCTAGTGGTTTGGCACAGTCTAACTATGGCTACACCTTC. The chain joins TRBV12-5 to TRBJ1-2; the D is unclear. Germline-derived CDR1 and CDR2 are LGHNT and FRNRAP. This CDR3 is built from 14 residues. Trimming left V 1 base short and J 0 bases short, with 6 bases between.

The CDR3 region is CASSGLRTDTQYF. Here the CDR3 DNA reads TGTGCCAGCAGCGGACTGCGCACAGATACGCAGTATTTT. V gene TRBV9 combines with J gene TRBJ2-3, with D unresolved. The CDR3 consists of 13 residues. Germline loops: CDR1 SGDLS, CDR2 YYNGEE. V was shortened by 3 bases and J by 1 base, with 6 bases between the two germline ends.

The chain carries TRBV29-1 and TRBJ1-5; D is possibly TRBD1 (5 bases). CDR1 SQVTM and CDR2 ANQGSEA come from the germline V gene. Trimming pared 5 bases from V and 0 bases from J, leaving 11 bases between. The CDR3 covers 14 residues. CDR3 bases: TGCAGCGTTTTAACAGGAAATAGCAATCAGCCCCAGCATTTT. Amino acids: CSVLTGNSNQPQHF.

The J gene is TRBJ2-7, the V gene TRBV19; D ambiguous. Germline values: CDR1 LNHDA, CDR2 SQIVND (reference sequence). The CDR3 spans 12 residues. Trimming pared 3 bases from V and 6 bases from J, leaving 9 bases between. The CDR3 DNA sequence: TGTGCCAGTAGTATCCGTGACACCGAGCAGTACTTC. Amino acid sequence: CASSIRDTEQYF.

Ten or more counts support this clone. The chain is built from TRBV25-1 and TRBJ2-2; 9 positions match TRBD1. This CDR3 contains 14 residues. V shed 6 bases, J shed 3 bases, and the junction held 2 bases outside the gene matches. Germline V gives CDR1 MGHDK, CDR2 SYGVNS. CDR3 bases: TGTGCCAGCAGAGGGGACAGGGACACCGGGGAGCTGTTTTTT. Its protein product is CASRGDRDTGELFF.

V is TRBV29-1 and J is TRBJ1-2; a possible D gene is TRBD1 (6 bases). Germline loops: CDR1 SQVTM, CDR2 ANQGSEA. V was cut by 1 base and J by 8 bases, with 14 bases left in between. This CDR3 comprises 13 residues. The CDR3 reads CSVEGGGAQGYTF. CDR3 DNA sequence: TGCAGCGTTGAAGGTGGGGGGGCGCAGGGCTACACCTTC.

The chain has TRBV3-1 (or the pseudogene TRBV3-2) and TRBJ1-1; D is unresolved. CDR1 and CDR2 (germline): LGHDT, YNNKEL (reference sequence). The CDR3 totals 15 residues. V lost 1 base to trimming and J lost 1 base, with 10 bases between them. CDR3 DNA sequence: TGTGCCAGCAGCCAAGGGGCAGCCAAGAACACTGAAGCTTTCTTT. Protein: CASSQGAAKNTEAFF.

CDR3 nucleotides: TGTGCCAGCGATTTTGGGACAGGGAACACCGGGGAGCTGTTTTTT. It specifies CASDFGTGNTGELFF. The rearrangement joins TRBV3-1 (or the pseudogene TRBV3-2) to TRBJ2-2; TRBD1 aligns across 8 bases. Germline V gene lookup returns CDR1 LGHDT and CDR2 YNNKEL (reference sequence). The ends lost 8 bases at V and 1 base at J; junction bases unmatched: 6. CDR3 length: 15 residues.

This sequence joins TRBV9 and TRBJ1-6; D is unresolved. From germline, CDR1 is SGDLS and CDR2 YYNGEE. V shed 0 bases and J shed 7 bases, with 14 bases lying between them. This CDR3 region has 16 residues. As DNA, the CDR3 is TGTGCCAGCAGCGTAGAAAGGGAGGCACGCAATTCACCCCTCCACTTT. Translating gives CASSVEREARNSPLHF.

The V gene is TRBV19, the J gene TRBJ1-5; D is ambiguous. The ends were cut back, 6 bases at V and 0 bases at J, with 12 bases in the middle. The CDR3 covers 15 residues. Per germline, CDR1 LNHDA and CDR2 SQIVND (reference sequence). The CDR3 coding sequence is TGTGCCAGTAGGCCCCAGCGGCATAGCAATCAGCCCCAGCATTTT. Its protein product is CASRPQRHSNQPQHF.

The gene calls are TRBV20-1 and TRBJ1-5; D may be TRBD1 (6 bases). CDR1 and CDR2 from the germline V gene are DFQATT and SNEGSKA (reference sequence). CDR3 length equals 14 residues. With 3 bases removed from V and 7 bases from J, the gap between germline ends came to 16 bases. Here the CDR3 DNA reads TGCAGTGCTAGTGGGGGGGGGCGTCGCCAGCCCCAGCATTTT. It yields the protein CSASGGGRRQPQHF.

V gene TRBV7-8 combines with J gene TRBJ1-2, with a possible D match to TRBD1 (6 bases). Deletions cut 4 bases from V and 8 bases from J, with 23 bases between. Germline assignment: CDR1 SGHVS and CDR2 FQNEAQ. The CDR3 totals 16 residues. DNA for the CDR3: TGTGCCAGCAGCTGGAGACGGGACACCGCCCCGGGGGGCTACACCTTC. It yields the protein CASSWRRDTAPGGYTF.

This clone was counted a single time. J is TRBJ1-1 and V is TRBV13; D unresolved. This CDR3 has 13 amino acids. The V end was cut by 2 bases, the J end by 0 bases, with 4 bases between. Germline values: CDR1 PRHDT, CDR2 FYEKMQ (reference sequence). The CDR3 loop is CASSLNMNTEAFF. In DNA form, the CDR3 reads TGTGCCAGCAGCTTAAACATGAACACTGAAGCTTTCTTT.

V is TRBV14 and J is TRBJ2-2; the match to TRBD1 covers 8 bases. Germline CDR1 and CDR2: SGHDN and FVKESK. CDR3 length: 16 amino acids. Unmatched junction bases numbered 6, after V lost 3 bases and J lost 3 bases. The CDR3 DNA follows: TGTGCCAGCAGCCACGCAGGGGGCTCGCACACCGGGGAGCTGTTTTTT. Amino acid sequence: CASSHAGGSHTGELFF.